This passage covers 20 T cell receptor beta chains from one sample sequenced in a study of blood T cells in healthy people across ages. The authors ran a second PCR of 7 to 11 cycles using a sample-barcoded 5' primer and a J-beta primer mix. TCRdb reanalysed the 5' RACE reads using MiXCR and keeps one entry per CDR3 protein. Here the sample spans about 1.1 million distinct CDR3 sequences, around two fifths being singletons. The specimen was blood. The receptors come from a man aged 18 to 29 in good health.

The chain links TRBV19 to TRBJ1-1; tentative D call: TRBD1 (6 bases). The V end was cut by 9 bases, the J end by 4 bases, with 12 bases between. CDR1 LNHDA and CDR2 SQIVND come from the germline V gene (reference sequence). The CDR3 has 12 residues. CDR3 amino acids: CASGQWSTEAFF. The DNA for the CDR3 is TGTGCCAGCGGACAGTGGAGCACTGAAGCTTTCTTT.

For the CDR3, the DNA is TGTGCCAGCAGTTTGGGAGGACAGGCGAATGGCTACACCTTC. It translates to CASSLGGQANGYTF. The rearrangement links TRBV12-3 or TRBV12-4 to TRBJ1-2, with 7 nucleotides matching TRBD1. The CDR3 totals 14 residues. The J segment lost 6 bases and the V segment lost 3 bases, leaving 7 bases of the junction unmatched.

This clonotype showed up just a few times. The chain links TRBV7-2 to TRBJ2-1, with 11 bases identical to TRBD1. Germline V gene data show CDR1 as SGHTA and CDR2 as FQGNSA. This CDR3 region has 15 residues. Germline trimming cut 2 bases from V and 6 bases from J; bases unmatched to any gene: 3. The CDR3 region is CASSLSGTGGNEQFF. The DNA for the CDR3 is TGTGCCAGCAGCTTATCCGGGACAGGGGGCAATGAGCAGTTCTTC.

V and J are TRBV10-3 and TRBJ1-1, with 7 bases that match TRBD1. The CDR3 contains 16 residues. After removal of 6 bases from V and 2 bases from J, the junction contained 12 bases not matched to a gene. Per the germline V gene, CDR1 is ENHRY and CDR2 is SYGVKD. The CDR3 nucleotides read TGTGCCATCAGCGCAGGGGGACCCGAAGGAAACACTGAAGCTTTCTTT. This sequence encodes CAISAGGPEGNTEAFF.

The sample holds many counts of this clonotype. The genes are TRBV28 and TRBJ2-1, with a tentative D call TRBD1 (5 bases). Germline V gene sequence: CDR1 MDHEN, CDR2 SYDVKM. The germline V and J ends were trimmed by 3 bases and 4 bases, with 7 bases remaining between them. The CDR3 contains 13 residues. The CDR3 is CASSLTVYNEQFF. CDR3 nucleotides: TGTGCCAGCAGTTTGACAGTATACAATGAGCAGTTCTTC.

This clonotype was seen a handful of times. The V call is TRBV27, the J call TRBJ1-6, with D maybe TRBD1 (5 bases). CDR1 is MNHEY, CDR2 SMNVEV, per germline (reference sequence). Trimming left V 5 bases short and J 8 bases short, with 10 bases between. This CDR3 has 13 residues. CDR3 region: CASSVMGDSPLHF. CDR3 coding DNA: TGTGCCAGCAGTGTAATGGGGGATTCACCCCTCCACTTT.

As concerns this clonotype: One base away lies a much larger clone, so this may be a sequencing read error. The chain recombines TRBV29-1 with TRBJ2-5, with no clear D. Matching the DNA end better, TRBJ2-7 makes the J call doubtful. Per the germline V gene, CDR1 is SQVTM and CDR2 is ANQGSEA. The CDR3 sequence is 12 residues long. CDR3 DNA: TGCAGCGCTGGCGGTTTAACGGACGAGCAGTACTTC. This encodes CSAGGLTDEQYF.

This clonotype was picked up a small number of times. The V call is TRBV6-6, the J call TRBJ1-5; D is unresolved. The V gene's germline CDR1 is MNHNY and CDR2 SVGAGI (reference sequence). There are 15 residues in the CDR3. V was shortened by 5 bases and J by 0 bases, with 11 bases between the two germline ends. CDR3 nucleotide sequence: TGTGCCAGCAGTCCACAGAGCCTTAGCAATCAGCCCCAGCATTTT. As protein: CASSPQSLSNQPQHF.

The V and J genes are TRBV6-2 or TRBV6-3 and TRBJ1-1; D gene uncertain. The germline V gene has CDR1 MNHEY and CDR2 SVGEGT. This CDR3 region has 12 residues. V shed 4 bases and J shed 7 bases, with 10 bases lying between them. Here the CDR3 reads CASSFLQREAFF. In nucleotides, the CDR3 is TGTGCCAGCAGTTTCCTACAACGTGAAGCTTTCTTT.

This clonotype was found once. This chain links TRBV4-3 with TRBJ2-4, with no clear D. V was clipped by 0 bases and J by 13 bases, with 22 bases between them. The germline V gene encodes CDR1 LGHNA and CDR2 YSLEER. The CDR3 sequence is 16 residues long. The CDR3 nucleotides are TGCGCCAGCAGCCAAGACGGCCCCCAGGCATCCCAAGAGCAGTACTTC. This encodes CASSQDGPQASQEQYF.

The rearrangement uses TRBV20-1 and TRBJ2-1; perhaps TRBD2 as D (6 bases). Trimming left V 1 base short and J 7 bases short, with 14 bases between. The CDR3 totals 14 residues. CDR1 and CDR2 (germline): DFQATT, SNEGSKA (reference sequence). CDR3 sequence (DNA): TGCAGTGCTAGAGCCCTTGCGGGGTTAAATGAGCAGTTCTTC. Its protein product is CSARALAGLNEQFF.

This clonotype has just a few counts. The gene calls are TRBV6-2 or TRBV6-3 and TRBJ2-1; no definite D call. CDR1 is MNHEY, CDR2 SVGEGT, per germline. The V end was cut by 0 bases, the J end by 2 bases, with 8 bases between. The CDR3 is made up of 15 amino acids. This CDR3 is CASSYSTPAYNEQFF. Written as DNA, the CDR3 is TGTGCCAGCAGTTACTCCACCCCAGCCTACAATGAGCAGTTCTTC.

The genes are TRBV4-1 and TRBJ2-7; D remains unclear. Germline V CDR1 and CDR2: MGHRA, YSYEKL. The V gene lost 0 bases and the J gene lost 7 bases, with 10 bases spanning the gap. This CDR3 contains 13 residues. The CDR3 bases are TGCGCCAGCAGCCAAGAACACACCGATGAGCAGTACTTC. This sequence encodes CASSQEHTDEQYF.

This sequence joins TRBV3-1 and TRBJ2-2; perhaps TRBD1 as D (6 bases). Trimming left V 0 bases short and J 5 bases short, with 16 bases between. The CDR3 has 17 residues. Looked up from germline, CDR1 is LGHDT and CDR2 is YNNKEL (reference sequence). The CDR3 coding sequence is TGTGCCAGCAGCCAAGAGGGTGGGGGCGTACGGACCGGGGAGCTGTTTTTT. Translation gives CASSQEGGGVRTGELFF.

V usage is TRBV30 and J usage is TRBJ1-1, with D perhaps matching TRBD1 (5 bases). V lost 1 base and J 2 bases, leaving 8 bases between the germline ends. This CDR3 is built from 13 residues. Germline V gene data show CDR1 as GTSNPN and CDR2 as SVGIG (reference sequence). In nucleotides, the CDR3 is TGTGCCTGGAGTGCCACAGGAAACACTGAAGCTTTCTTT. Translated, it gives CAWSATGNTEAFF.

In this sample, this clonotype turned up a few times. The chain uses TRBV21-1 and TRBJ1-5; no DNA check was done on the table's D call, TRBD1. TRBV21-1 is flagged as a pseudogene. The CDR3 spans 18 residues. The CDR3 coding sequence is TGTGCCAGCAACAAAGCCAGGCCAGGGTGGGGTAGCAATCAGCCCCAGCATTTT. This translates into CASNKARPGWGSNQPQHF.

This clonotype was seen at least ten times. A read error may explain this, as a much larger clone is one base away. The rearrangement joins TRBV25-1 to TRBJ2-1; TRBD2 is a possible D gene (6 bases). There are 11 residues in the CDR3. Per germline, CDR1 MGHDK and CDR2 SYGVNS. Trimming took off 6 bases at V and 6 bases at J, with 6 bases between the two ends. As DNA, the CDR3 is TGTGCCAGCAGGGGGGGCAATGAGCAGTTCTTC. Protein product: CASRGGNEQFF.

This clonotype was recorded a few times. The chain links TRBV7-9 to TRBJ1-4, with D perhaps TRBD1 (5 bases). V shed 5 bases and J shed 7 bases, with 11 bases lying between them. CDR3 size: 13 residues. Looked up from germline, CDR1 is SEHNR and CDR2 is FQNEAQ (reference sequence). The CDR3 bases are TGTGCCAGCAGCCACTCCGGGGCTGAAAAACTGTTTTTT. This encodes CASSHSGAEKLFF.

The V and J genes are TRBV11-2 and TRBJ2-1; D perhaps matches TRBD1 (5 bases). This CDR3 spans 15 amino acids. Germline assignment: CDR1 SGHAT and CDR2 FQNNGV. Deletions cut 5 bases from V and 8 bases from J, with 19 bases between. The CDR3 bases are TGTGCCAGCAGCCCCCTGGAACTGCCCAGGGATGAGCAGTTCTTC. Its translation is CASSPLELPRDEQFF.

The V gene is TRBV5-1, the J gene TRBJ1-1; no reliable D call. The ends were cut back, 1 base at V and 5 bases at J, with 12 bases in the middle. CDR3 length equals 14 residues. The germline gives CDR1 SGHRS, CDR2 YFSETQ. CDR3 amino acids: CASSLNLGRTEAFF. In nucleotides, the CDR3 is TGCGCCAGCAGCTTGAACCTCGGCAGAACTGAAGCTTTCTTT.